This TCR beta chain was obtained from a study of T cells after yellow fever vaccination. General study points: A large majority of primary-vaccination clones showed up again after the booster (96% CD4, 88% CD8). CD4 and CD8 compartments shared a small share of clonotypes, likely from convergent recombination.

Conversion of TCR transcripts into cDNA relied on 5'RACE template switching, which added a universal primer site and UMIs. One entry per CDR3 protein, called by TCRdb with MiXCR from the 5' RACE reads. The sample contains about 320,000 distinct CDR3 sequences, roughly 4.3% of which appear only once. Germline assignment: CDR1 LGHNA and CDR2 YNFKEQ. Losses at the gene ends were 2 bases for V and 6 bases for J; bases not matched to a gene: 9. The CDR3 sequence is 17 residues long. This clonotype was picked up a small number of times. What it binds is unknown. The gene calls are TRBV4-2 and TRBJ2-3; TRBD1 matches at 12 bases. The specimen comprised PBMCs, sampled 15 days after the yellow fever booster vaccination. This receptor was taken from a man aged 18-30 years who received the YFV17D yellow fever vaccine. CDR3 nucleotides: TGTGCCAGCAGCCAACCCGGGACAGGGGGCAAGTCGGATACGCAGTATTTT. The encoded protein is CASSQPGTGGKSDTQYF.